This passage covers 6 T cell receptor beta chains from one sample sequenced in a study of T cells in localized non-small cell lung cancer. Some clones are missing from TCRdb's copy, which holds only in-frame ones; the method was immunoSEQ multiplex PCR. This table has 53,000 or so clones, roughly 84% appearing once. The sequencing here drew on peripheral blood mononuclear cells, taken before any cancer treatment. All receptors come from a man aged 40-75 years with stage III lung adenocarcinoma.

The chain recombines TRBV9 with TRBJ2-7, with D perhaps assigned TRBD1 or TRBD2 (6 bases each). V was trimmed by 3 bases and J by 1 base, leaving 17 bases between them. The CDR3 is made up of 16 amino acids. Germline loops: CDR1 SGDLS, CDR2 YYNGEE. The CDR3 DNA sequence: TGTGCCAGCAGCGCGTCGGGGGACACCCGATCCTACGAGCAGTACTTC. Its protein product is CASSASGDTRSYEQYF.

This sequence joins TRBV9 and TRBJ2-4; D is ambiguous. This CDR3 is 13 amino acids long. The germline gives CDR1 SGDLS, CDR2 YYNGEE. Trimming left V 3 bases short and J 8 bases short, with 12 bases between. CDR3 coding DNA: TGTGCCAGCAGCGCCGGGCTAGAGGACATTCAGTACTTC. Protein: CASSAGLEDIQYF.

The V gene is TRBV11-3, the J gene TRBJ2-2; D is possibly TRBD1 or TRBD2 (5 bases each). Germline V gene sequence: CDR1 SGHNT, CDR2 YENEEA. Trimming shortened V by 2 bases and J by 1 base, and 8 bases separated the two germline ends. The CDR3 consists of 15 residues. The CDR3 coding sequence is TGTGCCAGCAGCTTAAGGGGAGTGAACACCGGGGAGCTGTTTTTT. Protein: CASSLRGVNTGELFF.

This clone was detected only once. The chain has TRBV7-9 and TRBJ2-3, with 8 bases that match TRBD1. Germline-derived CDR1 and CDR2 are SEHNR and FQNEAQ (reference sequence). With V trimmed by 3 bases and J by 2 bases, 7 bases remained unmatched. The CDR3 runs to 16 residues. The CDR3 coding sequence is TGTGCCAGCAGCTTTATACCGGGACAGGACACAGATACGCAGTATTTT. This encodes CASSFIPGQDTDTQYF.

This clone was found a few times. The CDR3 region has the DNA TGTGCCAGTACTCGCAGGGCCGGGGAGCTGTTTTTT. Translation gives CASTRRAGELFF. The chain links TRBV19 to TRBJ2-2; TRBD1 might be the D (5 bases). The CDR3 totals 12 residues. From germline, CDR1 is LNHDA and CDR2 SQIVND (reference sequence). Trimming pared 7 bases from V and 6 bases from J, leaving 9 bases between.

This chain uses TRBV9 with TRBJ1-2; D unresolved. Germline V gene sequence: CDR1 SGDLS, CDR2 YYNGEE. The CDR3 is 16 amino acids. V shed 0 bases and J shed 0 bases, with 12 bases lying between them. The CDR3 DNA reads TGTGCCAGCAGCGTAGGAACCCCCGCAACTAACTATGGCTACACCTTC. Translation gives CASSVGTPATNYGYTF.